This T cell receptor (beta chain) is drawn from a study of early stage breast cancer tumors. The study's findings and limits: Comparing each tissue with blood distinguished tumor from normal in 14 of 16 patients. Tumors had roughly 2.5-fold higher T cell density and higher clonality than adjacent normal breast tissue.

The CDR3 totals 15 residues. V lost 6 bases, J lost 5 bases, and 11 bases stayed unmatched. Germline loops: CDR1 MNHNY, CDR2 SVGAGI (reference sequence). Repertoires were generated with immunoSEQ multiplex PCR, while TCRdb's copy carries only in-frame clones and drops some. Of fewer than 75,000 clones detected, about 80% appear once; the ten largest clones hold 3% to 4%. Points on this clone: Its antigen is still unknown.

Sample: blood. This receptor was obtained from a person aged 25 to 39 with breast cancer. V and J are TRBV6-6 and TRBJ1-1, with 8 bases aligning to TRBD1. CDR3 region: CASRDEQGVVTEAFF. Written as DNA, the CDR3 is TGTGCCAGCAGGGACGAACAGGGGGTTGTTACTGAAGCTTTCTTT.